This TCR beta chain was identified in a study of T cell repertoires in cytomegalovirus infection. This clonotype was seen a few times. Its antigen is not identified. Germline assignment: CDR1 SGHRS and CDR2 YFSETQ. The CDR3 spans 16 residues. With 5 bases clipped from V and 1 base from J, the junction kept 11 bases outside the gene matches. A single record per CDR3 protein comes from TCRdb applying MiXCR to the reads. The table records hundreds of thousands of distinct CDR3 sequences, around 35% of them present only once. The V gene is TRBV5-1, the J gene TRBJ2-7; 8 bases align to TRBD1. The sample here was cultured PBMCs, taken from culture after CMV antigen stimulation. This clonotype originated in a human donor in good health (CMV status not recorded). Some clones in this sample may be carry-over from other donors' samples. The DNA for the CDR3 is TGCGCCAGCAGGCCTACCGGGACAGGACTTTCCTACGAGCAGTACTTC. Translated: CASRPTGTGLSYEQYF.